The 4 T cell receptor beta chains below were found in one sample sequenced in a study of beta chain features in type 1 diabetes listed by TCRdb under 2018. The protocol used for the library was the immunoSEQ multiplex PCR assay. The entire amount of isolated RNA was reverse transcribed using the High Capacity cDNA Reverse Transcription Kit, so the sequenced TCRB transcripts were expressed ones. TCRdb holds this immuneACCESS table with in-frame rearrangements only. Some clones are missing; in checked studies, unresolved V genes explain under half, and the rest has no known cause. The sample table contains hundreds of thousands of clones; only one count was recorded for around 68% of them. The biggest ten clones account for 0.053% of the sample. The sample consisted of naive CD4+ T cells from blood. The label giving this sample's cell subset or site can be read as: true naive CD4+ T cells. The receptor set was obtained from a man aged 30-40 years in good health.

The chain uses TRBV2 and TRBJ2-4, with TRBD1 matching 7 bases. The germline CDR1 and CDR2 sequences are SNHLY and FYNNEI. Losses at the gene ends were 2 bases for V and 0 bases for J; bases not matched to a gene: 1. The CDR3 contains 15 residues. The CDR3 nucleotides are TGTGCCAGCAGTGAACAGGGGGTAGCCAAAAACATTCAGTACTTC. Its protein is CASSEQGVAKNIQYF.

The chain joins TRBV30 to TRBJ2-6; TRBD2 agrees at 13 bases. Germline CDR1 reads GTSNPN; CDR2 reads SVGIG (reference sequence). The V segment lost 0 bases and the J segment 0 bases; nucleotides outside the gene matches: 5. CDR3 length: 19 amino acids. CDR3 amino acids: CAWSVRGLAGPSGANVLTF. CDR3 nucleotide sequence: TGTGCCTGGAGTGTACGGGGACTAGCGGGACCCTCTGGGGCCAACGTCCTGACTTTC.

This chain uses TRBV7-2 with TRBJ2-1; the match to TRBD2 covers 9 bases. V lost 1 base, J lost 5 bases, and 6 bases stayed unmatched. CDR1 and CDR2 (germline): SGHTA, FQGNSA. The CDR3 has 16 residues. This CDR3 is CASSLGAAGGHNEQFF. The CDR3 DNA is TGTGCCAGCAGCTTAGGTGCGGCGGGAGGGCACAATGAGCAGTTCTTC.

This clone was seen only a few times. The chain carries TRBV30 and TRBJ2-5; 9 bases are a match to TRBD1. This CDR3 is 15 amino acids long. In germline, CDR1 is GTSNPN, CDR2 SVGIG (reference sequence). J lost 5 bases, V lost 0 bases, and 7 bases had no gene match. The CDR3 protein is CAWSVKRTGAETQYF. CDR3 bases: TGTGCCTGGAGTGTAAAGAGGACAGGGGCGGAGACCCAGTACTTC.